One sample yielded the 17 T cell receptor beta chains listed below, sequenced in a study of T-cell memory formation after mild COVID-19. MiXCR, run by TCRdb on the 5' RACE reads, gives a single entry per CDR3 protein. The profile covers under 600,000 distinct CDR3 sequences, with about 22% appearing a single time and roughly 9.1% taken by the ten largest. The sequenced material came from PBMCs or a T cell subset sorted from them (not recorded which). Source of these receptors: an adult woman who had mild COVID-19 (a few samples of this study predate the infection). Cell type and time point are not known.

This clonotype has a count of ten or more. The V call is TRBV6-5, the J call TRBJ1-2, with 7 bases aligning to TRBD1. V shed 6 bases and J 4 bases; nucleotides not matched to a gene: 8. The V gene's germline CDR1 is MNHEY and CDR2 SVGAGI. This CDR3 contains 14 residues. The CDR3 loop is CASRKGARSYGYTF. In DNA form, the CDR3 reads TGTGCCAGCAGAAAGGGGGCGAGGAGCTATGGCTACACCTTC.

V usage is TRBV9 and J usage is TRBJ2-4; TRBD1 matches 11 bases. CDR1 is SGDLS and CDR2 is YYNGEE in the germline V gene. This CDR3 region has 17 residues. Germline trimming cut 7 bases from V and 6 bases from J; bases unmatched to any gene: 15. In DNA, the CDR3 is TGTGCCAGCTCAACGTCACCGGGACAGGGGGACCTAAACATTCAGTACTTC. Amino acids: CASSTSPGQGDLNIQYF.

The chain is built from TRBV9 and TRBJ2-1, with D perhaps TRBD1 (6 bases). The V end lost 4 bases, the J end lost 4 bases, and 12 bases lay between the germline ends. CDR3 length: 14 amino acids. Germline V gene data show CDR1 as SGDLS and CDR2 as YYNGEE. CDR3 bases: TGTGCCAGCAGCCCTGGACAGCAGTACAATGAGCAGTTCTTC. Amino acids: CASSPGQQYNEQFF.

V gene TRBV27 combines with J gene TRBJ1-1, with no clear D. Germline values: CDR1 MNHEY, CDR2 SMNVEV (reference sequence). The CDR3 is made up of 14 amino acids. The V end was cut by 6 bases, the J end by 4 bases, with 15 bases between. The CDR3, as DNA: TGTGCCAGCAGCCCTCCCTCGCCGAGCACTGAAGCTTTCTTT. Translation gives CASSPPSPSTEAFF.

This clonotype came up once. A read error may be the cause here, since a much bigger clone is one base away. The chain uses TRBV12-3 or TRBV12-4 and TRBJ2-1; 9 bases match TRBD2. The CDR3 is 14 residues long. V gave up 6 bases and J gave up 6 bases; unmatched junction bases: 6. The DNA for the CDR3 is TGTGCCAGCAGGTTGGGACTAGCCGGCAATGAGCAGTTCTTC. Amino acids: CASRLGLAGNEQFF.

The sample holds a few counts of this clonotype. The chain is built from TRBV15 and TRBJ1-2; no reliable D call. Trimming took off 4 bases at V and 2 bases at J, with 8 bases between the two ends. From germline, CDR1 is LNHNV and CDR2 YYDKDF (reference sequence). The CDR3 totals 13 residues. The DNA of the CDR3 is TGTGCCACCAGCAAGGGAGGGAACTATGGCTACACCTTC. Amino acid sequence: CATSKGGNYGYTF.

V usage is TRBV2 and J usage is TRBJ1-2; D possibly corresponds to TRBD1 (5 bases). The germline gives CDR1 SNHLY, CDR2 FYNNEI. Trimming stripped 2 bases from V and 7 bases from J, with 17 bases between. This CDR3 region has 15 residues. CDR3 sequence (DNA): TGTGCCAGCAGTGAATCCTGGCCAGGGAGAGGTGGCTACACCTTC. This gives the protein CASSESWPGRGGYTF.

This clonotype was counted only a few times. The chain employs TRBV15 and TRBJ2-3; D is possibly TRBD2 (6 bases). V lost 3 bases to trimming and J lost 2 bases, with 12 bases between them. The CDR3 is 15 amino acids. Germline CDR1 and CDR2: LNHNV and YYDKDF (reference sequence). CDR3 residues: CATSRGGGLTDTQYF. CDR3 in DNA: TGTGCCACCAGCAGGGGTGGGGGACTCACAGATACGCAGTATTTT.

The V gene is TRBV29-1, the J gene TRBJ2-7; D possibly corresponds to TRBD1 (5 bases). CDR3 length: 13 residues. CDR1 SQVTM and CDR2 ANQGSEA come from the germline V gene. V shed 5 bases and J shed 3 bases, with 14 bases lying between them. CDR3 nucleotides: TGCAGCGTTTCGACAGCTGTCAACTACGAGCAGTACTTC. The encoded protein is CSVSTAVNYEQYF.

This clonotype was found many times. A read error may account for a junction end that differs from germline. The chain combines TRBV4-1 with TRBJ1-1; TRBD1 matches at 7 bases. The germline CDR1 and CDR2 sequences are MGHRA and YSYEKL. The CDR3 totals 13 residues. The CDR3 is CASSQGVNTEAFF. The CDR3 bases are TGTGCCAGCAGCCAGGGGGTGAACACTGAAGCTTTCTTT.

This clonotype has just a few counts. The V gene is TRBV29-1, the J gene TRBJ1-2; TRBD1 is a possible D gene (6 bases). This CDR3 has 13 residues. The germline V and J ends were trimmed by 6 bases and 6 bases, with 17 bases remaining between them. CDR1 is SQVTM, CDR2 ANQGSEA, per germline. The CDR3 sequence is CSVRRAGENGYTF. CDR3 in DNA: TGCAGCGTCCGCCGGGCAGGGGAGAATGGCTACACCTTC.

At least ten counts were recorded for this clonotype. The CDR3 loop is CASTFTSGTYNEQFF. The CDR3, as DNA: TGTGCCAGCACCTTTACTAGCGGGACCTACAATGAGCAGTTCTTC. V is TRBV12-3 or TRBV12-4 and J is TRBJ2-1, with 10 bases identical to TRBD2. The CDR3 consists of 15 residues. Germline trimming cut 7 bases from V and 2 bases from J; bases unmatched to any gene: 5.

This clonotype was seen only a few times. CDR3 DNA: TGTGCCAGCAGCCAAGAGTTGGGGTATGGAAACATTCAGTACTTC. The encoded protein is CASSQELGYGNIQYF. V and J are TRBV4-2 and TRBJ2-4; D gene unclear. The CDR3 runs 15 residues. Trimming left V 0 bases short and J 6 bases short, with 12 bases between. The germline V gene encodes CDR1 LGHNA and CDR2 YNFKEQ.

The chain combines TRBV4-2 with TRBJ2-5; TRBD2 matches 7 bases. V gave up 2 bases and J gave up 2 bases; unmatched junction bases: 5. Per the germline V gene, CDR1 is LGHNA and CDR2 is YNFKEQ. The CDR3 has 15 amino acids. DNA for the CDR3: TGTGCCAGCAGCCAAACGACTAGCCAACAAGAGACCCAGTACTTC. Translated: CASSQTTSQQETQYF.

This rearrangement joins TRBV20-1 to TRBJ2-7; D is perhaps TRBD1 (6 bases). Trimming cost V 5 bases and J 0 bases, with 17 bases left between them. Germline V lookup: CDR1 DFQATT, CDR2 SNEGSKA (reference sequence). The CDR3 consists of 15 residues. The chain's CDR3 is CSALPGDRSSYEQYF. The CDR3, as DNA: TGCAGTGCTCTCCCGGGCGACAGGAGCTCCTACGAGCAGTACTTC.

The chain uses TRBV7-8 and TRBJ2-5; weak D call: TRBD1 (5 bases). Per germline, CDR1 SGHVS and CDR2 FQNEAQ. The CDR3 extends over 15 amino acids. The V gene lost 6 bases and the J gene lost 5 bases, with 19 bases spanning the gap. The CDR3 region is CASSIVGRVGETQYF. The CDR3 bases are TGTGCCAGCAGTATCGTAGGCAGGGTGGGGGAGACCCAGTACTTC. Full variable domain (remainder filled in from reference TRBV7-8 and TRBJ2-5): GAGVSQSPRYKVAKRGQDVALRCDPISGHVSLFWYQQALGQGPEFLTYFQNEAQLDKSGLPSDRFFAERPEGSVSTLKIQRTQQEDSAVYLCASSIVGRVGETQYFGPGTRLLVL.

This rearrangement joins TRBV7-9 to TRBJ1-6, with D perhaps matching TRBD1 (5 bases). Trimming cost V 11 bases and J 0 bases, with 11 bases left between them. Germline CDR1 and CDR2: SEHNR and FQNEAQ (reference sequence). The CDR3 loop spans 14 amino acids. This CDR3 is CAAGGSSYNSPLHF. CDR3 in DNA: TGTGCCGCGGGGGGAAGCTCCTATAATTCACCCCTCCACTTT. Full variable domain (rest looked up from reference TRBV7-9 and TRBJ1-6): DTGVSQNPRHKITKRGQNVTFRCDPISEHNRLYWYRQTLGQGPEFLTYFQNEAQLEKSRLLSDRFSAERPKGSFSTLEIQRTEQGDSAMYLCAAGGSSYNSPLHFGNGTRLTVT.